This note documents a single TCR beta chain sequence. Its antigen remains unidentified. Trimming took off 1 base at V and 0 bases at J, with 4 bases between the two ends. Germline values: CDR1 LNHDA, CDR2 SQIVND (reference sequence). There are 14 residues in the CDR3. The assay was immunoSEQ multiplex PCR, and TCRdb's table has in-frame clones only and misses some. The sample holds 120,000 or so clones, more than 85% seen once. These data come from a study of T cell responses to AZD1222 COVID-19 vaccine. Whole-study findings and limits: There were mostly white British donors and more females than males, and clonal diversity was possibly underestimated. With two AZD1222 doses given, Spike-specific TCR breadth and depth both rose. Variant regions that are unmutated are reportedly the target of nearly half of spike-specific TCRs.

The chain is built from TRBV19 and TRBJ1-5; D is unclear. The source is an adult who received the AZD1222 COVID-19 vaccine. Specimen: peripheral blood, collected 28 days after the second AZD1222 dose. The CDR3 sequence is CASSIGNSNQPQHF. CDR3 coding DNA: TGTGCCAGTAGTATAGGGAATAGCAATCAGCCCCAGCATTTT.